This TCR beta chain was captured in a study of cytomegalovirus exposure and HLA in healthy donors. About the research overall: Out of 398 genotyped donors, 81% belonged to the Caucasian-associated ancestry cluster. Study-level results: Around 18,000 TCR beta sequences were associated with HLA alleles at 0.05 false discovery rate in a later analysis.

Use of 60 Vbeta and 13 Jbeta primers characterized the PCR. The method was immunoSEQ multiplex PCR; TCRdb's version includes in-frame clones alone and lacks a portion of them. The sample has around 200,000 clones; just under 70% are singletons. To note about this clone: Its specificity is not known.

The sequencing input was PBMCs. The sequence was collected from a man aged 40-49 years in good health and CMV-seropositive.

CDR3 sequence: CASRQCPWGRGLYSHSGNTIYF. CDR3 bases: TGTGCAAGTCGCCAATGCCCTTGGGGCAGGGGGCTTTATTCCCACTCTGGAAACACCATATATTTT. This chain uses TRBV12-2 with TRBJ1-3; the DNA was not compared with TRBD1, the D call given in the table. TRBV12-2 is annotated as a pseudogene. The CDR3 length is 22 residues.